This T cell receptor (beta chain) appears in the sequencing data of a study of T cells in Graves' hyperthyroidism and ophthalmopathy. Amplification yielded TCR beta CDR3 regions, with RNA transcripts as the source. In the first-round RT-PCR of the TCR CDR3, the HTBI primer set was used. TCRdb re-called the multiplex PCR reads through MiXCR, storing one row per CDR3 protein. Of 750,000 to 950,000 distinct CDR3 sequences listed, 38% are singletons. There are 11 residues in the CDR3. V lost 2 bases and J lost 10, with 8 bases in between. CDR1 and CDR2 (germline): SNHLY, FYNNEI. Sequencing was carried out using blood. The rearrangement links TRBV2 to TRBJ1-1; a possible D gene is TRBD1 (6 bases). The clonotype originates from a man aged 18 to 30 with Graves' hyperthyroidism. As DNA, the CDR3 is TGTGCCAGCAGTGAAAGGGGGTTAGCTTTCTTT. Amino acid sequence: CASSERGLAFF.